This is a list of T cell receptor beta chains from one sample in a study of blood T cell repertoires in COVID-19. The table came from immunoSEQ multiplex PCR; TCRdb's copy has only in-frame clones and leaves some out. This table holds about 140,000 clones, approximately 86% found once. The sample taken for sequencing was peripheral blood. These receptor sequences come from a human donor in a cohort sampled during active COVID-19. Both conserved end residues are part of each CDR3. A D gene is named only where the DNA matches it firmly. Clone size is stated in some rows and not others, as once, few, many or a class when expanded.

d_gene	j_gene	v_gene	abundance	CDR3aa	CDR3nt
TRBD2	TRBJ2-3	TRBV5-1	once	CASSYRGTSGGLDTQYF	TGCGCCAGCAGCTACCGTGGGACTAGCGGGGGATTAGATACGCAGTATTTT
TRBD2	TRBJ2-3	TRBV3-1/TRBV3-2	-	CASTRGGKDTQYF	TGTGCCAGCACACGGGGGGGCAAAGATACGCAGTATTTT
-	TRBJ1-1	TRBV29-1	-	CSVESRVDTEAFF	TGCAGCGTTGAAAGCAGGGTGGACACTGAAGCTTTCTTT
-	TRBJ2-5	TRBV19	-	CASSSKGGTETQYF	TGTGCCAGTAGCAGCAAAGGGGGAACAGAGACCCAGTACTTC
-	TRBJ2-2	TRBV9	-	CASSVSGTNTGELFF	TGTGCCAGCAGCGTGTCAGGGACGAACACCGGGGAGCTGTTTTTT
-	TRBJ2-2	TRBV30	-	CALAFLAGELFF	TGTGCCTTAGCGTTCCTTGCCGGGGAGCTGTTTTTT
TRBD2	TRBJ2-1	TRBV28	-	CASSFGPASGTDEQFF	TGTGCCAGCAGTTTCGGTCCGGCTAGCGGGACGGATGAGCAGTTCTTC
TRBD2	TRBJ2-1	TRBV30	-	CAWSKPGGEQFF	TGTGCCTGGAGTAAACCGGGGGGGGAGCAGTTCTTC
-	TRBJ2-7	TRBV6-5	-	CATQQWLGDSYEQYF	TGTGCCACTCAGCAATGGCTAGGTGATTCCTACGAGCAGTACTTC
TRBD2	TRBJ2-7	TRBV7-2	-	CASTPSAGGGHEQYF	TGTGCCAGCACCCCGTCGGCGGGGGGTGGGCACGAGCAGTACTTC
-	TRBJ2-2	TRBV12-3/TRBV12-4	-	CASSSPAGELFF	TGTGCCAGCAGTTCCCCAGCCGGGGAGCTGTTTTTT
-	TRBJ2-3	TRBV3-1/TRBV3-2	-	CASSQAGPYTDTQYF	TGTGCCAGCAGCCAAGCAGGGCCATACACAGATACGCAGTATTTT
TRBD1	TRBJ2-3	TRBV3-1/TRBV3-2	-	CASSQQGAMGITDTQYF	TGTGCCAGCAGCCAACAGGGGGCGATGGGTATAACAGATACGCAGTATTTT
TRBD2	TRBJ2-7	TRBV11-2	-	CASSLGGGWSYEQYF	TGTGCCAGCAGCTTAGGGGGGGGTTGGTCCTACGAGCAGTACTTC
TRBD1	TRBJ2-7	TRBV6-6	-	CASRRGQGAHEQYF	TGTGCCAGCAGAAGGGGACAGGGGGCCCACGAGCAGTACTTC
TRBD1	TRBJ1-6	TRBV18	-	CASSGQENSPLHF	TGTGCCAGCTCAGGACAGGAGAATTCACCCCTCCACTTT
TRBD1	TRBJ1-1	TRBV28	-	CASSFSGGYSLGTEALF	TGTGCCAGCAGTTTCTCAGGGGGATATTCGTTGGGAACTGAAGCTCTCTTT
-	TRBJ1-5	TRBV6-4	few	CASSYTYGQPQHF	TGTGCCAGCAGTTACACGTATGGTCAGCCCCAGCATTTT
TRBD2	TRBJ2-7	TRBV6-5	-	CASSSGLAGAYEQYF	TGTGCCAGCAGTTCCGGACTAGCGGGGGCCTACGAGCAGTACTTC
TRBD2	TRBJ2-7	TRBV7-9	-	CASSPQGAGVEQYF	TGTGCCAGCAGCCCCCAGGGAGCGGGAGTCGAGCAGTACTTC
TRBD1	TRBJ1-4	TRBV10-2	-	CASSAGTGRGATNEKLFF	TGCGCCAGCAGTGCGGGGACAGGGAGAGGTGCAACTAATGAAAAACTGTTTTTT
TRBD2	TRBJ2-3	TRBV27	-	CASSGTKITDTQYF	TGTGCCAGCAGTGGGACTAAAATCACAGATACGCAGTATTTT
TRBD2	TRBJ2-1	TRBV7-9	-	CASSHLLAGDNEQFF	TGTGCCAGCAGCCACCTCTTAGCGGGGGACAATGAGCAGTTCTTC
TRBD1	TRBJ1-5	TRBV19	once	CASSTDRVEQPQHF	TGTGCCAGTAGTACGGACAGGGTTGAACAGCCCCAGCATTTT
-	TRBJ2-3	TRBV9	-	CASSVAPGSRVTQYF	TGTGCCAGCAGCGTAGCCCCGGGATCAAGGGTTACGCAGTATTTT
-	TRBJ2-6	TRBV19	-	CASSIRGLGPHSGANVLTF	TGTGCCAGTAGTATTCGGGGGTTAGGTCCTCACTCTGGGGCCAACGTCCTGACTTTC
TRBD1	TRBJ1-1	TRBV2	-	CASSPGTGNTEAFF	TGTGCCAGCAGTCCCGGGACAGGGAACACTGAAGCTTTCTTT
TRBD2	TRBJ2-1	TRBV6-5	-	CASGDGGGEMQFF	TGTGCCAGCGGAGACGGGGGGGGAGAGATGCAGTTCTTC